This T cell receptor beta chain was profiled in a study of blood T cell repertoires in COVID-19. This CDR3 is 15 amino acids long. Trimming took 1 base from V and 1 from J, leaving 8 bases between them. Germline CDR1 reads SGHRS; CDR2 reads YFSETQ. Using immunoSEQ multiplex PCR, the repertoire was profiled, and TCRdb retains in-frame clones only, with some absent. The sample carries around 50,000 clones, 75% to 90% recorded once. This receptor was taken from a human donor in a cohort sampled during active COVID-19. The V call is TRBV5-1, the J call TRBJ1-4; no reliable D call. Sequencing used peripheral blood. The CDR3, as DNA: TGCGCCAGCAGCTTGACAGTAGGAACTAATGAAAAACTGTTTTTT. It yields the protein CASSLTVGTNEKLFF.